Presented here are 29 T cell receptor beta chains from one specimen sequenced in a study of blood T cell repertoires in COVID-19. This table comes from immunoSEQ multiplex PCR, and its TCRdb copy is limited to in-frame clones, with some not included. The data show tens of thousands of clones, 85% to 90% seen once. The sequenced sample consisted of peripheral blood. These receptors originate from a woman older than 75 with active COVID-19.

This clone has a single count. The chain combines TRBV5-1 with TRBJ2-5; the D gene is possibly TRBD2 (6 bases). Germline-derived CDR1 and CDR2 are SGHRS and YFSETQ. The CDR3 is 14 residues long. V dropped 4 bases and J dropped 1 base, with 11 bases sitting between them. Written as DNA, the CDR3 is TGCGCCAGCAGCCCGGGACTCATCCAAGAGACCCAGTACTTC. It specifies CASSPGLIQETQYF.

The chain couples TRBV27 to TRBJ2-1; 15 bases fit TRBD2. Germline trimming cut 5 bases from V and 9 bases from J; bases unmatched to any gene: 5. Germline V gives CDR1 MNHEY, CDR2 SMNVEV (reference sequence). The CDR3 has 15 residues. The chain's CDR3 is CASSLGTSGRSEQFF. The CDR3 nucleotides read TGTGCCAGCAGTCTCGGGACTAGCGGGAGGTCTGAGCAGTTCTTC.

The chain has TRBV6-5 and TRBJ2-7; the D gene is possibly TRBD2 (6 bases). The ends were cut back, 8 bases at V and 0 bases at J, with 17 bases in the middle. Germline-derived CDR1 and CDR2 are MNHEY and SVGAGI. This CDR3 contains 15 residues. The CDR3 DNA sequence: TGTGCCAGCTCCCTCCGGCTAGCGAACTCCTACGAGCAGTACTTC. Translating gives CASSLRLANSYEQYF.

This chain connects TRBV7-8 to TRBJ2-3; the D is unclear. V lost 5 bases to trimming and J lost 4 bases, with 7 bases between them. Germline V gives CDR1 SGHVS, CDR2 FQNEAQ. This CDR3 has 12 residues. The chain's CDR3 is CASSQPADTQYF. CDR3 DNA: TGTGCCAGCAGCCAGCCTGCAGATACGCAGTATTTT.

The V gene is TRBV23-1, the J gene TRBJ2-3; D perhaps matches TRBD2 (6 bases). TRBV23-1 is noted as an ORF with a role that remains uncertain. The CDR3 loop spans 18 amino acids. V was shortened by 4 bases and J by 4 bases, with 24 bases between the two germline ends. The CDR3 reads CASSRVSGTLFHPDTQYF. Written as DNA, the CDR3 is TGCGCCAGCAGTCGAGTATCCGGGACTCTGTTCCACCCAGATACGCAGTATTTT.

The V call is TRBV27, the J call TRBJ1-3; D is unclear. From germline, CDR1 is MNHEY and CDR2 SMNVEV (reference sequence). The length of the CDR3 is 14 residues. V was pared by 4 bases and J by 0 bases, with 7 bases between. The CDR3 is CASSSGLSGNTIYF. CDR3 bases: TGTGCCAGCAGTTCGGGTCTCTCTGGAAACACCATATATTTT.

The chain is built from TRBV30 and TRBJ1-5, with TRBD1 identical over 7 bases. Per germline, CDR1 GTSNPN and CDR2 SVGIG (reference sequence). Germline trimming cut 1 base from V and 6 bases from J; bases unmatched to any gene: 6. The CDR3 has 14 residues. The CDR3 bases are TGTGCCTGGAGTGCAGGGACAGTCGCTCAGCCCCAGCATTTT. This gives the protein CAWSAGTVAQPQHF.

This chain links TRBV18 with TRBJ2-6; TRBD1 might be the D (7 bases). The germline V gene has CDR1 KGHSH and CDR2 LQKENI. Trimming removed 3 bases from V and 4 bases from J, with 16 bases in between. This CDR3 is built from 17 residues. The CDR3 here is CASSPRDRPPGANVLTF. CDR3 sequence (DNA): TGTGCCAGCTCACCGCGGGACAGACCCCCCGGGGCCAACGTCCTGACTTTC.

The CDR3 reads CASSDRAGYSNQPQHF. CDR3 DNA: TGTGCCAGCAGTGACAGGGCAGGCTATAGCAATCAGCCCCAGCATTTT. The chain has TRBV6-1 and TRBJ1-5; D might be TRBD1 (5 bases). The CDR3 has 16 residues. The V end lost 3 bases, the J end lost 0 bases, and 12 bases lay between the germline ends. The germline V gene encodes CDR1 MNHNS and CDR2 SASEGT.

The chain uses TRBV28 and TRBJ1-2; 11 positions agree with TRBD1. This CDR3 has 18 amino acids. The V and J ends lost 3 bases and 7 bases, in that order; junction bases with no gene match: 16. Germline-derived CDR1 and CDR2 are MDHEN and SYDVKM. The CDR3 reads CASSFGRTGGAGNVGYTF. CDR3 coding DNA: TGTGCCAGCAGTTTTGGTCGGACAGGGGGCGCCGGTAATGTTGGCTACACCTTC.

The V call is TRBV29-1, the J call TRBJ2-1, with a possible D match to TRBD1 (6 bases). This CDR3 has 16 amino acids. The V and J ends lost 6 bases and 3 bases respectively, with 21 bases between them. Germline assignment: CDR1 SQVTM and CDR2 ANQGSEA. CDR3 DNA sequence: TGCAGCGTCTTCCCCCCGGACAGATACATCTACAATGAGCAGTTCTTC. Amino acids: CSVFPPDRYIYNEQFF.

The V and J genes are TRBV5-4 and TRBJ1-1; 9 nucleotides match TRBD1. Germline V CDR1 and CDR2: SGHNT, YYREEE (reference sequence). CDR3 size: 14 residues. Losses at the gene ends were 6 bases for V and 4 bases for J; bases not matched to a gene: 7. The CDR3 DNA sequence: TGTGCCAGCACACCGGACAGGGGTCGCACTGAAGCTTTCTTT. Residues: CASTPDRGRTEAFF.

This clone has just one count. The chain is built from TRBV19 and TRBJ2-1, with 9 bases fitting TRBD1. After removal of 3 bases from V and 6 bases from J, the junction contained 9 bases not matched to a gene. The CDR3 loop spans 16 amino acids. Germline CDR1 reads LNHDA; CDR2 reads SQIVND (reference sequence). The CDR3 loop reads CASSMGGDRVRNEQFF. CDR3 in DNA: TGTGCCAGTAGTATGGGGGGGGACAGGGTACGCAATGAGCAGTTCTTC.

The J gene is TRBJ1-3, the V gene TRBV6-6, with 7 bases aligning to TRBD1. The CDR3 totals 15 residues. Trimming cost V 6 bases and J 3 bases; bases outside gene matches: 8. Germline-derived CDR1 and CDR2 are MNHNY and SVGAGI (reference sequence). CDR3 sequence (DNA): TGTGCCAGCAGATCCCCGGGACAGCTTGGAAACACCATATATTTT. It yields the protein CASRSPGQLGNTIYF.

Here the CDR3 DNA reads TGTGCCAGCTCTTCCAGGGCGAACACCGGGGAGCTGTTTTTT. Protein product: CASSSRANTGELFF. V and J are TRBV18 and TRBJ2-2, with D possibly matching TRBD1 (5 bases). V lost 6 bases, J lost 0 bases, and 8 bases lay in between. Per the germline V gene, CDR1 is KGHSH and CDR2 is LQKENI. This CDR3 has 14 amino acids.

This clone was seen a single time. The rearrangement joins TRBV12-3 or TRBV12-4 to TRBJ1-5; D call uncertain. V was trimmed by 6 bases and J by 9 bases, leaving 15 bases between them. The CDR3 spans 13 residues. CDR3 DNA sequence: TGTGCCAGCAGCTATACAGCCTTCTTGCCCCAGCATTTT. This sequence encodes CASSYTAFLPQHF.

The chain links TRBV5-6 to TRBJ1-1; D is unclear. The CDR3 contains 15 residues. The germline gives CDR1 SGHDT, CDR2 YYEEEE. Trimming removed 4 bases from V and 1 base from J, with 14 bases in between. Written as DNA, the CDR3 is TGTGCCAGCAGCGGCAGGAGGATTTCGAACACTGAAGCTTTCTTT. Amino acid sequence: CASSGRRISNTEAFF.

A remark on this clone: This sample also contains other DNA sequences that code for the same CDR3. The chain couples TRBV5-1 to TRBJ1-5, with TRBD1 as a possible D gene (6 bases). In germline, CDR1 is SGHRS, CDR2 YFSETQ. This CDR3 has 15 residues. Trimming stripped 0 bases from V and 2 bases from J, with 9 bases between. The CDR3 DNA reads as TGCGCCAGCAGCTTGGGGGCAGGGGGCAATCAGCCCCAGCATTTT. Encoded protein: CASSLGAGGNQPQHF.

V gene TRBV5-4 combines with J gene TRBJ2-3; weak D call: TRBD1 (6 bases). Germline loops: CDR1 SGHNT, CDR2 YYREEE (reference sequence). The CDR3 is 14 residues long. V lost 0 bases to trimming and J lost 5 bases, with 10 bases between them. In DNA, the CDR3 is TGTGCCAGCAGCTTGGTTCAGGGGAGAGATACGCAGTATTTT. Translated: CASSLVQGRDTQYF.

The rearrangement uses TRBV9 and TRBJ2-1; the match to TRBD2 covers 7 bases. CDR1 is SGDLS and CDR2 is YYNGEE in the germline V gene. The CDR3 spans 15 residues. Trimming at V came to 3 bases and at J to 1 base, leaving 4 bases not matched to a gene. The CDR3 is CASSGTGGSYNEQFF. CDR3 DNA sequence: TGTGCCAGCAGCGGAACGGGAGGATCCTACAATGAGCAGTTCTTC.

In its sample, this clone was seen once. The rearrangement joins TRBV4-2 to TRBJ2-2; 7 bases agree with TRBD2. CDR3 length: 14 amino acids. V gave up 4 bases and J gave up 7 bases; unmatched junction bases: 6. Germline-derived CDR1 and CDR2 are LGHNA and YNFKEQ. The CDR3 DNA reads as TGTGCCAGCAGCCTAGGGAGGGCTGTCGGGGAGCTGTTTTTT. Translation: CASSLGRAVGELFF.

The chain recombines TRBV19 with TRBJ1-1; D uncertain. This CDR3 spans 12 amino acids. Germline CDR1 is LNHDA and CDR2 is SQIVND (reference sequence). The ends were cut back, 4 bases at V and 7 bases at J, with 10 bases in the middle. The CDR3 coding sequence is TGTGCCAGTAGTAACAGCCAAATTGAAGCTTTCTTT. This gives the protein CASSNSQIEAFF.

The J gene is TRBJ1-2, the V gene TRBV10-3, with TRBD1 identical over 7 bases. CDR1 and CDR2 (germline): ENHRY, SYGVKD. The CDR3 sequence is 13 residues long. V gave up 6 bases and J gave up 2 bases; unmatched junction bases: 3. Written as DNA, the CDR3 is TGTGCCATCAGGGACAGGACGAACTATGGCTACACCTTC. This sequence encodes CAIRDRTNYGYTF.

The chain links TRBV6-5 to TRBJ1-4, with TRBD1 matching over 7 bases. This CDR3 is 14 amino acids long. Germline V CDR1 and CDR2: MNHEY, SVGAGI. J was trimmed by 5 bases and V by 2 bases; bases with no gene match: 2. This chain's CDR3 is CASSYGQENEKLFF. The CDR3, as DNA: TGTGCCAGCAGTTACGGACAGGAAAATGAAAAACTGTTTTTT.

This chain links TRBV18 with TRBJ2-1, with 10 bases aligning to TRBD2. The CDR3 covers 13 residues. V was clipped by 4 bases and J by 6 bases; unmatched bases: 0. The germline V gene encodes CDR1 KGHSH and CDR2 LQKENI. The CDR3 loop is CASSQREGNEQFF. The DNA for the CDR3 is TGTGCCAGCTCACAGCGGGAGGGCAATGAGCAGTTCTTC. Using reference TRBV18 and TRBJ2-1 for the parts outside the CDR3, the full variable domain is NAGVMQNPRHLVRRRGQEARLRCSPMKGHSHVYWYRQLPEEGLKFMVYLQKENIIDESGMPKERFSAEFPKEGPSILRIQQVVRGDSAAYFCASSQREGNEQFFGPGTRLTVL.

CDR3 bases: TGTGCCAGCAGTGAATACCCCCGGGACAATATATACGAGCAGTACTTC. It encodes CASSEYPRDNIYEQYF. The V call is TRBV6-1, the J call TRBJ2-7; D is possibly TRBD1 (6 bases). Trimming stripped 2 bases from V and 4 bases from J, with 18 bases between. Germline V gene data show CDR1 as MNHNS and CDR2 as SASEGT. CDR3 length equals 16 residues.

V gene TRBV7-7 combines with J gene TRBJ2-3, with 10 nucleotides matching TRBD2. This CDR3 is 15 amino acids long. CDR1 and CDR2 from the germline V gene are SSHAT and FNYEAQ (reference sequence). The ends lost 5 bases at V and 4 bases at J; junction bases unmatched: 6. In DNA form, the CDR3 reads TGTGCCAGCAGCCCGGCTCTAGCGGGAGCAGATACGCAGTATTTT. The encoded protein is CASSPALAGADTQYF.

V usage is TRBV5-8 and J usage is TRBJ2-7; tentative D call: TRBD1 (6 bases). Trimming took off 1 base at V and 2 bases at J, with 16 bases between the two ends. Per the germline V gene, CDR1 is SGHTS and CDR2 is YDEGEE. The length of the CDR3 is 16 residues. CDR3: CASSLRPQGLPYEQYF. The CDR3 nucleotides read TGTGCCAGCAGCTTGAGGCCTCAGGGGTTGCCCTACGAGCAGTACTTC.

The rearrangement uses TRBV27 and TRBJ1-1; the D gene is possibly TRBD1 (5 bases). V was clipped by 6 bases and J by 5 bases, with 7 bases between them. Germline values: CDR1 MNHEY, CDR2 SMNVEV (reference sequence). The CDR3 sequence is 11 residues long. The CDR3 reads CASSGGTEAFF. CDR3 bases: TGTGCCAGCAGCGGGGGGACTGAAGCTTTCTTT.